The rows below give T cell receptor beta chains drawn from one sample of a study of T cells after yellow fever vaccination. From the 5' RACE reads, TCRdb called clonotypes with MiXCR, one entry per CDR3 protein. The sample carries fewer than 150,000 distinct CDR3 sequences, 7.7% recorded once. The specimen comprised CD4+ T cells sorted from PBMCs, sampled 5 days after the yellow fever booster vaccination. Every receptor here comes from a man under 40 who received the YFV17D yellow fever vaccine. CDR3s include the opening cysteine and the closing phenylalanine or tryptophan. A D gene is named only where the DNA matches it firmly. The size field is filled for only some rows; it gives once, few, many or a size class.

TRBV7-2	NA	TRBJ2-7	few	TGTGCCAGCAGCTTAGAGGTTACAGCCTACGAGCAGTACTTC	CASSLEVTAYEQYF
TRBV18	NA	TRBJ1-6	many	TGTGCCAGCTCACCGTATAATTCACCCCTCCACTTT	CASSPYNSPLHF
TRBV19	NA	TRBJ2-3	few	TGTGCCACCACCCGTGAGCGAAACACAGATACGCAGTATTTT	CATTRERNTDTQYF
TRBV2	TRBD1	TRBJ2-7	many	TGTGCCACTGGACAGGCCGCCTACGAGCAGTACTTC	CATGQAAYEQYF
TRBV23-1	NA	TRBJ2-2	many	TGCGCCAGCAGTCAATCTACACACAACTCGAACACCGGGGAGCTGTTTTTT	CASSQSTHNSNTGELFF
TRBV5-1	TRBD2	TRBJ2-1	many	TGCGCCAGCAGCCTTCGTCCTAGCGGGAGTTTTGATTCGGCGTGGTACAATGAGCAGTTCTTC	CASSLRPSGSFDSAWYNEQFF
TRBV7-2	TRBD1	TRBJ2-1	few	TGTGCCAGCAGCTTGGTTGGGACAGGATTCTCCTACAATGAGCAGTTCTTC	CASSLVGTGFSYNEQFF
TRBV7-9	NA	TRBJ2-7	few	TGTGCCAGCAGCTTAGAGGCCAGTACCTACGAGCAGTACTTC	CASSLEASTYEQYF
TRBV7-2	TRBD2	TRBJ2-2	many	TGTGCCAGCAGCTTAACTAGCGGGAGGAGGACCGGGGAGCTGTTTTTT	CASSLTSGRRTGELFF
TRBV5-1	NA	TRBJ2-2	many	TGCGCCAGCCTCCCATTGGGATCGACCGGGGAGCTGTTTTTT	CASLPLGSTGELFF
TRBV20-1	NA	TRBJ2-7	many	TGCAGTGCTAGAGATCCAAGTAACAGGGTCAGTTACGAGCAGTACTTC	CSARDPSNRVSYEQYF
TRBV7-3	NA	TRBJ2-7	many	TGTGCCAGCAGCCCAACGGGCGGGGACGGCGTGCAGTACTTC	CASSPTGGDGVQYF
TRBV6-9	NA	TRBJ1-4	NA	TGTGCCAGCAGTTCTCCCGGTCTGCGTACTAAGGAAAAACTGTTTTTT	CASSSPGLRTKEKLFF
TRBV14	NA	TRBJ2-7	many	TGTGCCAGCAGCCAATCTGCCTACGAGCAGTACTTC	CASSQSAYEQYF
TRBV12-3/TRBV12-4	NA	TRBJ2-4	few	TGTGCCAGCAGTTTTGGACCAGCGGAAAACATTCAGTACTTC	CASSFGPAENIQYF
TRBV18	NA	TRBJ2-2	many	TGTGCCAGCTCACCCCCCGTGGGGACGGCGAACACCGGGGAGCTGTTTTTT	CASSPPVGTANTGELFF
TRBV20-1	TRBD1	TRBJ2-7	many	TGCAGTGCTAGAGATCCACAGGGGAAAAACGAGCAGTACTTC	CSARDPQGKNEQYF
TRBV15	NA	TRBJ2-4	many	TGTGCCACCAGCGGTCGGGTAGGCATTCAGTACTTC	CATSGRVGIQYF
TRBV29-1	TRBD1	TRBJ1-4	many	TGCAGCGCTGAACAGGGGGCGGATGAAAAACTGTTTTTT	CSAEQGADEKLFF
TRBV18	NA	TRBJ2-1	few	TGTGCCAGCTCACCAACGAACAATGAGCAGTTCTTC	CASSPTNNEQFF
TRBV12-3/TRBV12-4	NA	TRBJ2-7	many	TGTGCCAGCCGTTTTGGGGGGAGTCGGTACGAGCAGTACTTC	CASRFGGSRYEQYF
TRBV5-1	NA	TRBJ2-7	many	TGCGCCAGCAGCGCTAGCTCCTACGAGCAGTACTTC	CASSASSYEQYF